The text below deals with one T cell receptor (beta chain). This clone has only one observation. Its recognized antigen is unknown. Per-base quality was not reported, and no clone a single base away is much larger than it. Per the publication, the time point label means: baseline before first vaccination. Vaccinee samples were obtained from the UK trials COV001 and COV002, which included a single-blind randomized controlled phase 2/3 trial of AZD1222 (ChAdOx1 nCoV-19) in healthy adults. For TCRbeta chain sequencing, PBMC samples were collected from trial participants at day 0 and at day 28 after the second dose. The CDR3 regions of human TCRbeta chains were subjected to immunosequencing. The study's processing was this. TCRs in the repertoires were matched against a reference library of SARS-CoV-2-specific TCRs that had been generated with the MIRA antigen-specificity platform. Breadth was defined as the fraction of unique TCRs that were SARS-CoV-2-associated. Depth was defined as the fraction of total T cells that were SARS-CoV-2-associated. Using the MIRA data, each spike-specific TCR was assigned both to the spike region to which the TCR was reactive and to a CD4 or CD8 class. Log10-transformed breadth and depth values were compared by one-way ANOVA with Sidak's multiple comparisons tests. TCRdb mirrors the immuneACCESS table, restricted to in-frame sequences. Some clones are absent from its copies; in checked studies, under half trace to an unresolved V gene, and the reason for the others is unknown. V, J and clone size derive from that table, while D and trimming were established from the DNA sequence. In this sample the table shows roughly 150,000 clones, around 90% of which occur a single time. Clones ranked in the top ten supply under 2.5% of the sample.

This sample is part of a study of T cell responses to AZD1222 COVID-19 vaccine (dated by TCRdb to the early 2020s). For context, the study as a whole: Because spike-specific TCR depth and breadth did not differ between the two schedules, AZD1222 recipients who got a second dose at roughly 4 weeks were pooled with those who got a second dose at roughly 12 weeks. A total of around 240 trial participants underwent TCR sequencing, of whom under 220 had received two doses of AZD1222 and approximately 25 had received two doses of the MenACWY control vaccine. Trial participants were enrolled by age into 18-55, 56-69 and 70-plus year subgroups, with roughly 160, 29 and 62 TCR-sequenced participants respectively.

V trim: 5 bases; J trim: 2 bases; unmatched bases: 11. Taken from cysteine to phenylalanine, the CDR3 has 17 residues. Of the read, only the CDR3 DNA is kept; its 51 bases are in frame from base 1. The germline V gene sets CDR1 to SGHVS and CDR2 to FNYEAQ. What the authors observed across the whole study: The whole spike protein was spanned by vaccine-associated CD4 TCRs, and dominant responses were seen in regions 160-218 and 743-854. Conclusions about previously exposed vaccinees were limited because only 6 or 7 AZD1222 recipients were SARS-CoV-2 seropositive at baseline. Reportedly, close to half of the unique spike-specific TCRs recognized epitopes lying outside the regions that are mutated in the B.1.351 and B.1.1.7 variants. A significant rise in spike-specific TCR breadth and depth was observed after two AZD1222 doses relative to day 0 and relative to MenACWY recipients. In the small 56-69-year group, the increase in depth fell short of significance, most likely because of low power. Participants were mostly white British, with more females than males. The authors suggested clonal diversity may have been underestimated. No day 14 peak-response samples were available, so repertoires were characterized only after the peak T cell response.

The sequence came from an adult in good health. This chain joins TRBV7-6 to TRBJ1-2; 10 central nucleotides agree with TRBD1. Here the sequenced sample was peripheral blood, taken on day 0 of AZD1222 vaccination. The nucleotide sequence reads TGTGCCAGCAGCCAGAGACAGGGGGCCTTCTCGAACTATGGCTACACCTTC. This codes for CASSQRQGAFSNYGYTF.